This T cell receptor (beta chain) comes out of a study of shared clonotypes between healthy human individuals. Study results and limitations: Non-shared clonotypes had lower generation probabilities than those shared by all four donors. Between a handful of donors, naive CD4 clonotypes were shared at a level of about 5%.

To note about this clone: Its antigen is as yet unknown.

Naive CD45RA+ and memory CD45RA-negative subsets were split from CD4+ cells. This table comes from immunoSEQ multiplex PCR, and its TCRdb copy is limited to in-frame clones, with some not included. Found here are 2 million to 2.5 million clones, 95% of them singletons; the top ten hold roughly 0.13%. This sequence originates from a man younger than 35 in good health. Sequenced sample: naive CD4+ T cells sorted from blood. The subset is: CD45RA+ positively selected.

The CDR3 DNA follows: TGTGCCAGCAGCTTAAGCAGGGCCCAAGAGACCCAGTACTTC. This encodes CASSLSRAQETQYF. The rearrangement joins TRBV11-2 to TRBJ2-5, with D perhaps TRBD1 (5 bases). Trimming stripped 2 bases from V and 1 base from J, with 8 bases between. Germline CDR1 SGHAT, CDR2 FQNNGV. The CDR3 totals 14 residues.